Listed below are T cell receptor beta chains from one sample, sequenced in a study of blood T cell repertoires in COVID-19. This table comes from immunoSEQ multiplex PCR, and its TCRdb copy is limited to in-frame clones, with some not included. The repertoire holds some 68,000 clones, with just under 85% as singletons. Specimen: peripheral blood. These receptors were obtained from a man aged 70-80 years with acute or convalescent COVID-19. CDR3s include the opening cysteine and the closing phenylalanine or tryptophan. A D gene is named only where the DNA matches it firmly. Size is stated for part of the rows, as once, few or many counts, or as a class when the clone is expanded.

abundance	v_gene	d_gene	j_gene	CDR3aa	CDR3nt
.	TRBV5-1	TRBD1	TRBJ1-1	CASSLAQGVNTEAFF	TGCGCCAGCAGCTTGGCCCAGGGGGTGAACACTGAAGCTTTCTTT
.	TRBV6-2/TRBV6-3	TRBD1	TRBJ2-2	CASSLDRVYGGELFF	TGTGCCAGCAGTTTGGACAGGGTGTACGGCGGGGAGCTGTTTTTT
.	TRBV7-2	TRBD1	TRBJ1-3	CASRRDRSSSGNTIYF	TGTGCCAGCAGAAGGGACAGATCCAGCTCTGGAAACACCATATATTTT
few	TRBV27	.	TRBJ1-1	CASSFQASTEAFF	TGTGCCAGCAGTTTTCAGGCCAGCACTGAAGCTTTCTTT
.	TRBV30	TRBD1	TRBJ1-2	CAGGQGFGGYTF	TGTGCCGGCGGACAGGGGTTCGGCGGCTACACCTTC
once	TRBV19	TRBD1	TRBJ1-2	CASSPAGQGAHGYTF	TGTGCCAGTAGCCCCGCGGGGCAGGGGGCGCATGGCTACACCTTC
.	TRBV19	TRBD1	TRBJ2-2	CASSLRTGTGTGELFF	TGTGCCAGTAGCCTACGGACAGGGACGGGCACCGGGGAGCTGTTTTTT
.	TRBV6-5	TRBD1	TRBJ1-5	CASSYSTGVGQPQHF	TGTGCCAGCAGTTACTCAACAGGGGTTGGTCAGCCCCAGCATTTT
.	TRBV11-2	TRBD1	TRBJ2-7	CASSSRQGYEQYF	TGTGCCAGCAGCTCCAGACAGGGCTACGAGCAGTACTTC
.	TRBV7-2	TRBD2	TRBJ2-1	CASSLEAGVGSYNEQFF	TGTGCCAGCAGCTTAGAGGCGGGAGTGGGGTCCTACAATGAGCAGTTCTTC
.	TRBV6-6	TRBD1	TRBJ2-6	CASGGTGGSGANVLTF	TGTGCCAGCGGGGGGACAGGGGGCTCTGGGGCCAACGTCCTGACTTTC
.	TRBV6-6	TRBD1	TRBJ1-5	CASTLKRDSENQPQHF	TGTGCCAGCACCCTAAAACGGGACAGTGAAAATCAGCCCCAGCATTTT
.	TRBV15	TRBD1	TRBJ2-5	CATSRWDRGKETQYF	TGTGCCACCAGCAGATGGGACAGGGGGAAAGAGACCCAGTACTTC
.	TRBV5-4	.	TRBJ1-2	CASSFKGTTSSYTF	TGTGCCAGCAGCTTCAAGGGGACAACCTCCTCGTACACCTTC
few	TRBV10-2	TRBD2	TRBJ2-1	CASSPSGRDFEQFF	TGCGCCAGCAGCCCTAGCGGGAGGGACTTTGAGCAGTTCTTC
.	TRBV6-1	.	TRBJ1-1	CASSEQPGSTEAFF	TGTGCCAGCAGTGAACAGCCAGGGTCTACTGAAGCTTTCTTT
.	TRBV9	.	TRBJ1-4	CASSPVAGRGEKLFF	TGTGCCAGCAGCCCGGTGGCAGGGAGGGGGGAAAAACTGTTTTTT
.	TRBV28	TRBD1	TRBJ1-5	CASSATGGGQPQHF	TGTGCCAGCAGTGCGACAGGGGGCGGGCAGCCCCAGCATTTT
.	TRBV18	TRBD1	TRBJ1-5	CASSPSGQGNQPQHF	TGTGCCAGCTCACCGTCGGGACAGGGGAATCAGCCCCAGCATTTT